The entry that follows covers one T cell receptor (beta chain) sequence. This record belongs to a study of T cell changes during pregnancy in multiple sclerosis. The germline V gene has CDR1 SGHVS and CDR2 FQNEAQ. V lost 5 bases and J lost 5; bases outside the gene matches: 6. The CDR3 covers 14 residues. Sequencing was performed with immunoSEQ multiplex PCR; in TCRdb, only in-frame clones are kept and a portion is missing. This sample has 70,000 to 75,000 clones, with roughly 92% found just once. This sequence originates from a female donor with multiple sclerosis, enrolled in a pregnancy study. Sequencing used peripheral blood, obtained in the second trimester of pregnancy. The genes are TRBV7-8 and TRBJ2-1; 7 bases are a match to TRBD2. The CDR3 here is CASSPSGPHNEQFF. CDR3 coding DNA: TGTGCCAGCAGCCCTAGCGGTCCCCACAATGAGCAGTTCTTC.